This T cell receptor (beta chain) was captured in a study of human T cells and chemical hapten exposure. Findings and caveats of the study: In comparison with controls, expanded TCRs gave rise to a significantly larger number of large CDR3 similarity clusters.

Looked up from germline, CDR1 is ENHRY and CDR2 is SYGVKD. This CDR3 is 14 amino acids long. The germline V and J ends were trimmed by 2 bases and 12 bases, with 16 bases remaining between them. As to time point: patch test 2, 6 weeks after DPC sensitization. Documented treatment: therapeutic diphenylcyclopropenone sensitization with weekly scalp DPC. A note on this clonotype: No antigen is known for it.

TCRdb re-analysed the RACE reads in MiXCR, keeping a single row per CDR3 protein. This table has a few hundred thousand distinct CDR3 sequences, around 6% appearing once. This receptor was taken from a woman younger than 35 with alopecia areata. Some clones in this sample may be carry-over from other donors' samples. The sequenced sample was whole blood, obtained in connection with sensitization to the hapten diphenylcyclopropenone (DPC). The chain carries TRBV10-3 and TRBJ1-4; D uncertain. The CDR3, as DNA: TGTGCCATCAGTGAGCCCGAAAGAAGTTCCCAACTGTTTTTT. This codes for CAISEPERSSQLFF.